Following are 27 T cell receptor beta chains from one sample sequenced in a study of cytomegalovirus exposure and HLA in healthy donors. This table comes from immunoSEQ multiplex PCR, and its TCRdb copy is limited to in-frame clones, with some not included. The sample shows over 150,000 clones, roughly 89% of them seen only once. The sequenced sample was PBMCs. These receptors all come from a woman under 30 in good health and CMV-seropositive.

In DNA form, the CDR3 reads TGTGCCAGCAGCTTGGTGAGGGACACCTTATACTATGGCTACACCTTC. Protein product: CASSLVRDTLYYGYTF. This rearrangement joins TRBV5-6 to TRBJ1-2; a weak D match, TRBD1 (6 bases). The CDR3 contains 16 residues. Trimming shortened V by 0 bases and J by 3 bases, and 15 bases separated the two germline ends. Germline CDR1 and CDR2: SGHDT and YYEEEE.

The V call is TRBV5-1, the J call TRBJ2-7, with TRBD1 as a possible D gene (6 bases). Trimming stripped 4 bases from V and 0 bases from J, with 17 bases between. CDR1 is SGHRS, CDR2 YFSETQ, per germline. The CDR3 extends over 16 amino acids. The CDR3: CASSRERQASSYEQYF. Here the CDR3 DNA reads TGCGCCAGCAGCAGAGAGCGACAGGCCAGCTCCTACGAGCAGTACTTC.

The genes are TRBV15 and TRBJ2-3, with TRBD2 identical over 9 bases. CDR1 and CDR2 (germline): LNHNV, YYDKDF (reference sequence). CDR3 length equals 17 residues. The V and J ends lost 3 bases and 2 bases, in that order; junction bases with no gene match: 9. CDR3 region: CATSRGNLAGYTDTQYF. The DNA of the CDR3 is TGTGCCACCAGCAGGGGAAATCTAGCGGGGTACACAGATACGCAGTATTTT.

The CDR3: CASEQGAAGKLFF. The CDR3 DNA reads as TGTGCCAGCGAACAGGGGGCCGCGGGAAAACTGTTTTTT. The V call is TRBV6-6, the J call TRBJ1-4; 9 bases are shared with TRBD1. The CDR3 totals 13 residues. The V segment lost 8 bases and the J segment 10 bases; nucleotides outside the gene matches: 8. Germline CDR1 and CDR2: MNHNY and SVGAGI (reference sequence).

This clone appeared a few times. V gene TRBV7-9 combines with J gene TRBJ2-7; 8 nucleotides match TRBD2. Losses at the gene ends were 5 bases for V and 2 bases for J; bases not matched to a gene: 8. The CDR3 runs 15 residues. CDR1 and CDR2 from the germline V gene are SEHNR and FQNEAQ (reference sequence). The CDR3 loop reads CASSQHTGGPYEQYF. CDR3 bases: TGTGCCAGCAGCCAACATACGGGGGGGCCCTACGAGCAGTACTTC.

The V call is TRBV6-4, the J call TRBJ2-6; a weak D match, TRBD2 (6 bases). The germline gives CDR1 MRHNA, CDR2 SNTAGT. V was cut by 3 bases and J by 0 bases, with 6 bases left in between. The CDR3 totals 15 residues. CDR3 in DNA: TGTGCCAGCAGTGAGGGGGGCTCTGGGGCCAACGTCCTGACTTTC. Translation: CASSEGGSGANVLTF.

This sequence joins TRBV9 and TRBJ2-7, with 7 bases identical to TRBD2. The V gene end was trimmed by 0 bases and the J gene end by 0 bases; junction bases not matched to a gene: 6. Germline-derived CDR1 and CDR2 are SGDLS and YYNGEE. This CDR3 has 16 residues. The CDR3 DNA sequence: TGTGCCAGCAGCGTAGGATTCCTAGCGGACTCCTACGAGCAGTACTTC. Translated, it gives CASSVGFLADSYEQYF.

This clone was seen just once. The rearrangement uses TRBV5-1 and TRBJ2-3; possible D gene TRBD2, 5 bases. Trimming stripped 5 bases from V and 15 bases from J, with 16 bases between. CDR3 size: 11 residues. Per germline, CDR1 SGHRS and CDR2 YFSETQ. The CDR3 bases are TGCGCCAGCAGGCAAGCGGAAGAAAAATATTTT. Translated, it gives CASRQAEEKYF. The full variable domain, rest sourced from reference TRBV5-1 and TRBJ2-3, is KAGVTQTPRYLIKTRGQQVTLSCSPISGHRSVSWYQQTPGQGLQFLFEYFSETQRNKGNFPGRFSGRQFSNSRSEMNVSTLELGDSALYLCASRQAEEKYFGPGTRLTVL.

The chain links TRBV11-2 to TRBJ2-3; D possibly corresponds to TRBD2 (6 bases). Trimming pared 5 bases from V and 0 bases from J, leaving 12 bases between. The CDR3 has 15 amino acids. Per the germline V gene, CDR1 is SGHAT and CDR2 is FQNNGV. DNA for the CDR3: TGTGCCAGCAGCGCTGGCGGGACTAGCACAGATACGCAGTATTTT. It specifies CASSAGGTSTDTQYF.

The CDR3 is CASSVEGGRYVNEQFF. The CDR3 DNA sequence: TGTGCCAGCAGCGTAGAAGGCGGGAGGTACGTCAATGAGCAGTTCTTC. The chain uses TRBV9 and TRBJ2-1, with 8 bases fitting TRBD2. Trimming at V came to 0 bases and at J to 6 bases, leaving 8 bases not matched to a gene. The CDR3 extends over 16 amino acids. CDR1 and CDR2 (germline): SGDLS, YYNGEE.

This chain joins TRBV30 and TRBJ1-4; 7 nucleotides agree with TRBD1. This CDR3 region has 16 residues. The germline V gene encodes CDR1 GTSNPN and CDR2 SVGIG (reference sequence). With V trimmed by 0 bases and J by 1 base, 5 bases remained unmatched. In DNA, the CDR3 is TGTGCCTGGAGTGTCCCGCAGGGGGAAACTAATGAAAAACTGTTTTTT. Amino acid sequence: CAWSVPQGETNEKLFF.

The chain combines TRBV6-5 with TRBJ2-7; D remains unclear. The CDR3 sequence is 13 residues long. Germline V gene lookup returns CDR1 MNHEY and CDR2 SVGAGI. The ends were cut back, 6 bases at V and 4 bases at J, with 13 bases in the middle. The CDR3: CASRLSSLYEQYF. The CDR3 nucleotides read TGTGCCAGCAGGCTGTCTAGTCTATACGAGCAGTACTTC.

The chain couples TRBV30 to TRBJ1-2, with 7 bases identical to TRBD1. The CDR3 is 13 residues long. CDR1 is GTSNPN and CDR2 is SVGIG in the germline V gene (reference sequence). V dropped 2 bases and J dropped 4; count of bases not matched to a gene: 4. In DNA, the CDR3 is TGTGCCTGGAGTACCGGACAGGTCTATGGCTACACCTTC. Protein: CAWSTGQVYGYTF.

The V gene is TRBV6-7, the J gene TRBJ2-1; 9 bases are shared with TRBD2. TRBV6-7 is known as an ORF, though its function is uncertain. This CDR3 contains 14 residues. The J segment lost 8 bases and the V segment lost 2 bases, leaving 4 bases of the junction unmatched. In DNA, the CDR3 is TGTGCCAGCAGTTACAAGGGACTAGCTCATGAGCAGTTCTTC. Its translation: CASSYKGLAHEQFF.

The chain carries TRBV7-8 and TRBJ2-5, with TRBD2 identical over 13 bases. The CDR3 loop spans 17 amino acids. Germline CDR1 and CDR2: SGHVS and FQNEAQ. V trimming: 0 bases; J trimming: 2 bases; junction bases outside the gene matches: 3. Here the CDR3 reads CASSLAPLAGGQETQYF. Here the CDR3 DNA reads TGTGCCAGCAGCTTAGCCCCACTAGCGGGGGGGCAAGAGACCCAGTACTTC.

This chain uses TRBV27 with TRBJ2-2, with a possible D match to TRBD1 (5 bases). V lost 2 bases and J lost 3, with 16 bases in between. This CDR3 spans 17 amino acids. CDR1 and CDR2 (germline): MNHEY, SMNVEV (reference sequence). CDR3 nucleotides: TGTGCCAGCAGTTTAGAAGGGGCGACCTCATACACCGGGGAGCTGTTTTTT. It specifies CASSLEGATSYTGELFF.

The chain employs TRBV7-7 and TRBJ1-4; 7 nucleotides match TRBD1. In germline, CDR1 is SSHAT, CDR2 FNYEAQ (reference sequence). CDR3 length equals 13 residues. V trimming: 5 bases; J trimming: 5 bases; junction bases outside the gene matches: 2. In DNA form, the CDR3 reads TGTGCCAGCAGCCCGGGACAGAATGAAAAACTGTTTTTT. Protein product: CASSPGQNEKLFF.

In DNA form, the CDR3 reads TGCGCCAGCAGCCAAGGGTTTGCGGGAGGTGTGGATGAGCAGTTCTTC. This sequence encodes CASSQGFAGGVDEQFF. The V gene is TRBV4-3, the J gene TRBJ2-1, with 8 bases matching TRBD2. This CDR3 is built from 16 residues. CDR1 and CDR2 from the germline V gene are LGHNA and YSLEER. V lost 1 base to trimming and J lost 8 bases; unmatched junction nucleotides: 10.

The chain carries TRBV4-1 and TRBJ2-7; 8 bases agree with TRBD2. The CDR3 length is 18 residues. Germline V gene lookup returns CDR1 MGHRA and CDR2 YSYEKL. Trimming removed 0 bases from V and 1 base from J; junction bases left unmatched: 11. The CDR3 sequence is CASSQDGTSSGWSYEQYF. The CDR3 DNA is TGCGCCAGCAGCCAAGATGGGACTTCTAGCGGGTGGTCCTACGAGCAGTACTTC.

The chain employs TRBV29-1 and TRBJ2-3, with D perhaps TRBD1 (5 bases). Trimming pared 4 bases from V and 2 bases from J, leaving 10 bases between. The length of the CDR3 is 13 residues. CDR1 is SQVTM and CDR2 is ANQGSEA in the germline V gene. This chain's CDR3 is CSVGKDNTDTQYF. The DNA for the CDR3 is TGCAGCGTTGGAAAGGACAACACAGATACGCAGTATTTT.

The chain employs TRBV5-6 and TRBJ1-4; D is undetermined. Germline V CDR1 and CDR2: SGHDT, YYEEEE. V was clipped by 2 bases and J by 6 bases, with 11 bases between them. The CDR3 consists of 14 residues. The CDR3 here is CASSLWGVDEKLFF. The CDR3 bases are TGTGCCAGCAGCTTATGGGGAGTCGATGAAAAACTGTTTTTT.

This clone occurred once. The chain combines TRBV5-4 with TRBJ2-7, with a tentative D call TRBD2 (6 bases). Germline CDR1 reads SGHNT; CDR2 reads YYREEE (reference sequence). The V and J ends lost 0 bases and 6 bases respectively, with 7 bases between them. This CDR3 has 12 residues. CDR3: CASSLAGGEQYF. The CDR3 nucleotides read TGTGCCAGCAGCTTGGCCGGGGGCGAGCAGTACTTC. Based on the CDR3 plus reference TRBV5-4 and TRBJ2-7, the full variable domain is ETGVTQSPTHLIKTRGQQVTLRCSSQSGHNTVSWYQQALGQGPQFIFQYYREEENGRGNFPPRFSGLQFPNYSSELNVNALELDDSALYLCASSLAGGEQYFGPGTRLTVT.

The gene calls are TRBV6-1 and TRBJ1-5; D unclear. The ends were cut back, 1 base at V and 7 bases at J, with 20 bases in the middle. Germline-derived CDR1 and CDR2 are MNHNS and SASEGT. The CDR3 has 17 residues. CDR3 loop: CASSEERSPPRGQPQHF. CDR3 in DNA: TGTGCCAGCAGTGAAGAGAGGTCTCCCCCCCGGGGACAGCCCCAGCATTTT.

The V and J genes are TRBV19 and TRBJ2-7; tentatively, D is TRBD1 (5 bases). This CDR3 is built from 13 residues. The V end lost 1 base, the J end lost 6 bases, and 10 bases lay between the germline ends. Germline V lookup: CDR1 LNHDA, CDR2 SQIVND (reference sequence). This CDR3 is CASSIVWGGEQYF. The CDR3 DNA reads as TGTGCCAGTAGTATAGTGTGGGGCGGCGAGCAGTACTTC.

V and J are TRBV7-2 and TRBJ2-5, with TRBD1 matching 8 bases. This CDR3 spans 18 amino acids. V lost 3 bases and J lost 0; bases outside the gene matches: 12. The germline V gene has CDR1 SGHTA and CDR2 FQGNSA. As DNA, the CDR3 is TGTGCCAGCAGCTTCCCCCCGACCGGGACAGGTGACCAAGAGACCCAGTACTTC. Amino acids: CASSFPPTGTGDQETQYF.

This chain links TRBV7-9 with TRBJ2-5; 7 nucleotides align to TRBD1. The CDR3 covers 14 residues. The germline gives CDR1 SEHNR, CDR2 FQNEAQ (reference sequence). The V and J ends lost 0 bases and 4 bases, in that order; junction bases with no gene match: 2. The CDR3 DNA follows: TGTGCCAGCAGCTTAGCGGGGACAGTAGAGACCCAGTACTTC. As protein: CASSLAGTVETQYF. The whole variable domain, filled in from reference TRBV7-9 and TRBJ2-5, reads DTGVSQNPRHKITKRGQNVTFRCDPISEHNRLYWYRQTLGQGPEFLTYFQNEAQLEKSRLLSDRFSAERPKGSFSTLEIQRTEQGDSAMYLCASSLAGTVETQYFGPGTRLLVL.

In its sample, this clone was seen a few times. This rearrangement joins TRBV4-3 to TRBJ1-2, with a possible D match to TRBD1 (6 bases). Germline V gene data show CDR1 as LGHNA and CDR2 as YSLEER. V lost 0 bases to trimming and J lost 0 bases, with 20 bases between them. The CDR3 extends over 19 amino acids. The CDR3 reads CASSQDLGGMGATNYGYTF. In DNA form, the CDR3 reads TGCGCCAGCAGCCAAGATCTAGGAGGAATGGGGGCAACTAACTATGGCTACACCTTC.